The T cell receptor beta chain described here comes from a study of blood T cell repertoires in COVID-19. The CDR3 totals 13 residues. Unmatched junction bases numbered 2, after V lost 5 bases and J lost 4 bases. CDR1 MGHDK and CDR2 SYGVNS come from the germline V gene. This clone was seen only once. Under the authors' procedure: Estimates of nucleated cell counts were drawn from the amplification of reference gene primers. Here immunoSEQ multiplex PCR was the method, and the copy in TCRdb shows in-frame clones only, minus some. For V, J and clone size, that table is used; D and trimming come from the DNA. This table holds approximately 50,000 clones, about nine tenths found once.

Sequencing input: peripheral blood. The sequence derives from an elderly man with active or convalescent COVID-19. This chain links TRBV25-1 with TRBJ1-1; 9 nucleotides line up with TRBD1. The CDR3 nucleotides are TGTGCCAGCAGTACAGGGGGCATCACTGAAGCTTTCTTT. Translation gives CASSTGGITEAFF.